The T cell receptor (beta chain) described here comes from a study of blood T cell repertoires in COVID-19. Per the study methods: Amplification from reference gene primers served as the basis for estimated nucleated cell counts. The assay was immunoSEQ multiplex PCR, and TCRdb's table has in-frame clones only and misses some. That table furnishes V, J and clone size, whereas the DNA furnished D and trimming. This table holds tens of thousands of clones, 70% to 75% found once. After removal of 10 bases from V and 7 bases from J, the junction contained 11 bases not matched to a gene. CDR3 length equals 14 residues. Germline V lookup: CDR1 WNHNN, CDR2 SYGVQD (reference sequence).

The TCR originated in a man aged 45-65 years with active or convalescent COVID-19. V gene TRBV10-1 combines with J gene TRBJ2-3, with TRBD2 matching over 10 bases. Sample: peripheral blood. CDR3 sequence: CATSSGGVRNTQYF. The CDR3 DNA reads TGCGCCACCTCAAGCGGGGGGGTAAGAAATACGCAGTATTTT.